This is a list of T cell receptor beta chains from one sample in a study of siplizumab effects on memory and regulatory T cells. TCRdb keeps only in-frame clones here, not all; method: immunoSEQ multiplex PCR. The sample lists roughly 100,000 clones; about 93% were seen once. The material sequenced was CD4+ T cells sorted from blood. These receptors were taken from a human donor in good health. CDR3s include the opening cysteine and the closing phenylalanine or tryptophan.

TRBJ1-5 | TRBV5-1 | CASSLDRNQPQHF
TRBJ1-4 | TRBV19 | CASSPSPRQGTNEKLFF
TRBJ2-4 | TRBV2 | CASTPTGGAAKNIQYF
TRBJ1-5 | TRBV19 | CASSIDPGTGNQPQHF
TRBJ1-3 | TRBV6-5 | CASSYGTGVGNTIYF
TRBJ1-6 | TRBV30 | CAWTPGTGTDSYNSPLHF
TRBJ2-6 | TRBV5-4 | CASSLQPSGANVLTF
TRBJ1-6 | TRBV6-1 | CASSEPGRNSPLHF
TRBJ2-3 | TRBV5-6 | CASSVAGRAADTQYF
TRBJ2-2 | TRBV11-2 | CASSLIRGTGELFF
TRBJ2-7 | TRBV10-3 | CAISAGTVGEQYF
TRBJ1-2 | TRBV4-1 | CASSQSTRANYGYTF
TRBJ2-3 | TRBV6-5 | CASSYSIDGATDTQYF
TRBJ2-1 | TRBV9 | CASSESFVPYNEQFF
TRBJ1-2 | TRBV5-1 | CASSSGTATNGYTF
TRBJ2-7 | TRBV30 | CAWSVNPDLLGEQYF
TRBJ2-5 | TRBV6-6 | CASSGTWETQYF
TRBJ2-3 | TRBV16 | CASSQSSPGTDTQYF
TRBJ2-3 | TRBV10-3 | CAISAVRTDTQYF
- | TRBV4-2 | CASSAGSGQLYEQYF
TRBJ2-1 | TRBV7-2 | CASSLGGVVGGSNEQFF
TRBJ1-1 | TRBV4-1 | CASSQVLGLNTEAFF
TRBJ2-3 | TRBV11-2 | CASSFGTDTQYF
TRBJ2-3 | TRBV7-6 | CASSSTWTTSTDTQYF
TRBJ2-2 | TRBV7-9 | CASRSTGGAPGELFF
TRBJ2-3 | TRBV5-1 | CASTRRETDTQYF
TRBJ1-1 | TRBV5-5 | CASSLGGGLNTEAFF
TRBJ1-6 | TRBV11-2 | CASSPRTGDHSPLHF
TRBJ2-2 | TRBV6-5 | CASSYRDASTGELFF
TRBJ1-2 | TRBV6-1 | CASSVVQNGYTF
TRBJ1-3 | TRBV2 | CASSLGGTAGNTIYF